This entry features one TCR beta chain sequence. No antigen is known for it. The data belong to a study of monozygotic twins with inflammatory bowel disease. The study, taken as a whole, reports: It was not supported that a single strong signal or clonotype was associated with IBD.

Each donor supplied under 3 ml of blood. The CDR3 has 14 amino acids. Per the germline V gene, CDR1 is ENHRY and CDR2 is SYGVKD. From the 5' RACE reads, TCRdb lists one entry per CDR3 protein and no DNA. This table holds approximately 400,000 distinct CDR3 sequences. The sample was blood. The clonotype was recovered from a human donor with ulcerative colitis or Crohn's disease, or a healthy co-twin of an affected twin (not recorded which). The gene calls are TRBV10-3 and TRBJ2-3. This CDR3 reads CAISEQILGDTQYF.